This T cell receptor (beta chain) originates from a study of shared clonotypes between healthy human individuals. This clone has just one count. This table comes from immunoSEQ multiplex PCR, and its TCRdb copy is limited to in-frame clones, with some not included. This repertoire shows some 2,500,000 clones, approximately 94% found once; its top ten account for approximately 0.37%. The V gene's germline CDR1 is MGHRA and CDR2 YSYEKL. V was clipped by 4 bases and J by 2 bases, with 20 bases between them. CDR3 length equals 18 residues. The chain links TRBV4-1 to TRBJ2-2, with a possible D match to TRBD1 (6 bases). Sequenced: naive CD4+ T cells from PBMCs. Documented subset: CD45RA+ positively selected. The origin of this receptor is a man younger than 35 in good health. Some clones in this sample may be carry-over from other donors' samples. The CDR3 coding sequence is TGCGCCAGCAGCCCTTCCTCCGCACAGGGCAGCAACACCGGGGAGCTGTTTTTT. Its translation: CASSPSSAQGSNTGELFF.